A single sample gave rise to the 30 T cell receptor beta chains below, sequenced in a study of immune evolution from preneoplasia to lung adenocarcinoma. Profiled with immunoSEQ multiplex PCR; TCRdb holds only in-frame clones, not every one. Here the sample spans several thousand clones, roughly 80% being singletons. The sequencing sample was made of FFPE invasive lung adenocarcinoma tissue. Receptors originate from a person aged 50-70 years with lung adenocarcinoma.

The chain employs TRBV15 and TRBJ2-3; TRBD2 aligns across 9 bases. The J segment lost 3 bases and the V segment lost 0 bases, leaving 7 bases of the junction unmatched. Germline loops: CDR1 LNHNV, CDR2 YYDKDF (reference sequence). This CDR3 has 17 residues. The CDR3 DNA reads TGTGCCACCAGCAGAGAAGTTGGCGGGAGGGGTACAGATACGCAGTATTTT. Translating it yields CATSREVGGRGTDTQYF.

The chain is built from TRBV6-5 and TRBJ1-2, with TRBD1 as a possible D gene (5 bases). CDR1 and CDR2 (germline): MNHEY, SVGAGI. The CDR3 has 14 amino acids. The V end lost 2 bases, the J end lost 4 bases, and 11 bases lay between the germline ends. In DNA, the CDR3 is TGTGCCAGCAGTTACAACAGGCAGATCTATGGCTACACCTTC. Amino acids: CASSYNRQIYGYTF.

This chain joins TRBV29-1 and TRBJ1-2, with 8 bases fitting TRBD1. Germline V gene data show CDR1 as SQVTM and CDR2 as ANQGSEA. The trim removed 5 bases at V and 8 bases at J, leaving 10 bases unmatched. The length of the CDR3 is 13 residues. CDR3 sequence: CSVRSGGALGYTF. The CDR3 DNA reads TGCAGCGTTCGGTCAGGGGGCGCCCTCGGCTACACCTTC.

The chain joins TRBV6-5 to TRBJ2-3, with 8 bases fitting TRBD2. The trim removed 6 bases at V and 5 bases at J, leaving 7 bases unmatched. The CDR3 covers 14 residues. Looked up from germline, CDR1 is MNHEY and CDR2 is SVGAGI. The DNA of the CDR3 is TGTGCCAGCAGCCAAGCGGGGGTACAAGATACGCAGTATTTT. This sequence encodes CASSQAGVQDTQYF.

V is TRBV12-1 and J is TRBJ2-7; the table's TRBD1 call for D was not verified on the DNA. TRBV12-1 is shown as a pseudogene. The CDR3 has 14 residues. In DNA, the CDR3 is TGTGCCAGCAGATCCCAGGGGGTCTCCTACGAGCAGTACTTC. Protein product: CASRSQGVSYEQYF.

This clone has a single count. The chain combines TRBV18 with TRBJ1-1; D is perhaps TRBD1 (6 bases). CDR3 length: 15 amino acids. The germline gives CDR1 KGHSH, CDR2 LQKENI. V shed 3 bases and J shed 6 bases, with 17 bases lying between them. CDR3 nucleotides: TGTGCCAGCTCACCCCGCCGGGACACGGTATCTGAAGCTTTCTTT. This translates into CASSPRRDTVSEAFF. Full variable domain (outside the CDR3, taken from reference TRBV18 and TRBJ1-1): NAGVMQNPRHLVRRRGQEARLRCSPMKGHSHVYWYRQLPEEGLKFMVYLQKENIIDESGMPKERFSAEFPKEGPSILRIQQVVRGDSAAYFCASSPRRDTVSEAFFGQGTRLTVV.

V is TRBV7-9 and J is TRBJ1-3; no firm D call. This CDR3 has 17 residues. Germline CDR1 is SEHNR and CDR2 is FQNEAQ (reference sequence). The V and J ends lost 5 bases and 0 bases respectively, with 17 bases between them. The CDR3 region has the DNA TGTGCCAGCAGCCACTTCCTGACGAAACGCTCTGGAAACACCATATATTTT. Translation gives CASSHFLTKRSGNTIYF. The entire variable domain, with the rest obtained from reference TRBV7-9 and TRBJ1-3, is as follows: DTGVSQNPRHKITKRGQNVTFRCDPISEHNRLYWYRQTLGQGPEFLTYFQNEAQLEKSRLLSDRFSAERPKGSFSTLEIQRTEQGDSAMYLCASSHFLTKRSGNTIYFGEGSWLTVV.

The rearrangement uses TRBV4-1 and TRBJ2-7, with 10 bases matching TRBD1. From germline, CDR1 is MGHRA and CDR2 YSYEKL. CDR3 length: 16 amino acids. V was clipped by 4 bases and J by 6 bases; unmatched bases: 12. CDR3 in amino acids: CASSLSPGQGSGEQYF. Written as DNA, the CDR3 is TGCGCCAGCAGCCTATCCCCGGGACAGGGGTCAGGCGAGCAGTACTTC.

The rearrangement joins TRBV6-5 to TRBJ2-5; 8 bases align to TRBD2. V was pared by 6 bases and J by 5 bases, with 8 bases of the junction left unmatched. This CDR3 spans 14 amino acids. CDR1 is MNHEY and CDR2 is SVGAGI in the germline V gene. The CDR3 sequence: CASSPHGLAETQYF. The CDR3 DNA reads TGTGCCAGCAGCCCCCACGGACTAGCTGAGACCCAGTACTTC.

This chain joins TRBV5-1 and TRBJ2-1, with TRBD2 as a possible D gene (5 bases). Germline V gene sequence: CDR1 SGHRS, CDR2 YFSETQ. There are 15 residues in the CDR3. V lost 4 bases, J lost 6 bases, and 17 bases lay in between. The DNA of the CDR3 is TGCGCCAGCAGCCCCCTAGACCCCGGGATCAATGAGCAGTTCTTC. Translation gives CASSPLDPGINEQFF.

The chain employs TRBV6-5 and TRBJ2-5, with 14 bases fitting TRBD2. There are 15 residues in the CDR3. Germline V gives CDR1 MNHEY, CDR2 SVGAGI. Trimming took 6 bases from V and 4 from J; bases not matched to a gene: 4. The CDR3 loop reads CASSQTSGGGETQYF. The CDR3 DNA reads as TGTGCCAGCAGCCAGACTAGCGGGGGGGGAGAGACCCAGTACTTC.

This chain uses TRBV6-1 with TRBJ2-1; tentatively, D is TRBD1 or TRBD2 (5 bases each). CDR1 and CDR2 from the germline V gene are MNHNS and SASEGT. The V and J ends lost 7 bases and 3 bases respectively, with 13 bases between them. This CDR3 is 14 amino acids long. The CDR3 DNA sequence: TGTGCCAGCACCGGTGGGGGTTTCTACAATGAGCAGTTCTTC. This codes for CASTGGGFYNEQFF.

CDR3 in amino acids: CASGLGIWDGRSSYNEQFF. The DNA for the CDR3 is TGTGCCAGCGGCCTAGGAATTTGGGATGGCAGGAGCTCCTACAATGAGCAGTTCTTC. This chain links TRBV9 with TRBJ2-1; D ambiguous. Per the germline V gene, CDR1 is SGDLS and CDR2 is YYNGEE. Trimming stripped 7 bases from V and 0 bases from J, with 26 bases between. There are 19 residues in the CDR3.

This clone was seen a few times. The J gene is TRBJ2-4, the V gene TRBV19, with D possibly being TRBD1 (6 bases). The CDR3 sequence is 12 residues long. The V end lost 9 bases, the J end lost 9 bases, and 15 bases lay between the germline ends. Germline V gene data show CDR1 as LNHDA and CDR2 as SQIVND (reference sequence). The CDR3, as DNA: TGTGCCAGCAGAGACAGGTCACTCATTCAGTACTTC. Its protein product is CASRDRSLIQYF. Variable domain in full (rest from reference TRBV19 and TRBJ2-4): DGGITQSPKYLFRKEGQNVTLSCEQNLNHDAMYWYRQDPGQGLRLIYYSQIVNDFQKGDIAEGYSVSREKKESFPLTVTSAQKNPTAFYLCASRDRSLIQYFGAGTRLSVL.

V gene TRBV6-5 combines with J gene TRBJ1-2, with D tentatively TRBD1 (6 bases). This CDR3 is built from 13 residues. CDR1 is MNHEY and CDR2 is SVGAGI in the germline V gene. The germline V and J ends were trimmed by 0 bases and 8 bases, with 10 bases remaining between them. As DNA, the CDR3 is TGTGCCAGCAGTTACTCGGCCGACAGGGGCTACACCTTC. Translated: CASSYSADRGYTF.

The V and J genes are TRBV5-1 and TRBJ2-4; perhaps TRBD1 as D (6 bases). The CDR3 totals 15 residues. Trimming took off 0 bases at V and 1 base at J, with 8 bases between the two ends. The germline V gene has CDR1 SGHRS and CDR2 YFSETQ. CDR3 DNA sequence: TGCGCCAGCAGCTTGGCCGGACAGGCCAAAAACATTCAGTACTTC. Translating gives CASSLAGQAKNIQYF.

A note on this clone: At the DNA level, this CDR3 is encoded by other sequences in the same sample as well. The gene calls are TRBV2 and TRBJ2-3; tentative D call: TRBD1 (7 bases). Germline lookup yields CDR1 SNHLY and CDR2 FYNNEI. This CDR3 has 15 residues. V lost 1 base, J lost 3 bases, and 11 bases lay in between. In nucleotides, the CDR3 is TGTGCCAGCAGTGAAGGACAGGGAGGTACAGATACGCAGTATTTT. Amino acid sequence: CASSEGQGGTDTQYF.

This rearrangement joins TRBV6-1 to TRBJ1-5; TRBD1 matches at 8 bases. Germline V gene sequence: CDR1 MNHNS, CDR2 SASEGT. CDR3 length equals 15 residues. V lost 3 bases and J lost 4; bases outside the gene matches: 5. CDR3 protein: CASSDRGRSNQPQHF. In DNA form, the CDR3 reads TGTGCCAGCAGTGACAGGGGGCGATCGAATCAGCCCCAGCATTTT.

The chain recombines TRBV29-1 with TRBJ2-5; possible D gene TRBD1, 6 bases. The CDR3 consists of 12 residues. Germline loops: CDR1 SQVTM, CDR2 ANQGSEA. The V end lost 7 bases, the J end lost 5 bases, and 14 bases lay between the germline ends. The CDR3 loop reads CSETGVSETQYF. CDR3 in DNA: TGCAGCGAGACAGGTGTTTCGGAGACCCAGTACTTC.

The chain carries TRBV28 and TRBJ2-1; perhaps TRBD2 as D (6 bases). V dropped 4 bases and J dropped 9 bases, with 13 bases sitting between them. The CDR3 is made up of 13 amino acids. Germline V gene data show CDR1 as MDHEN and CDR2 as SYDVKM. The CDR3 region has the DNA TGTGCCAGCAGTTCACGTGGGGGGATTGAGCAGTTCTTC. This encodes CASSSRGGIEQFF.

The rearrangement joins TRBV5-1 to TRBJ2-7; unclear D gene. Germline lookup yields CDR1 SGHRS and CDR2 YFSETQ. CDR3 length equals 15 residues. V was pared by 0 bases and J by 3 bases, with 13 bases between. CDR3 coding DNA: TGCGCCAGCAGCTTGGAACGGCTGACAAACTACGAGCAGTACTTC. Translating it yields CASSLERLTNYEQYF.

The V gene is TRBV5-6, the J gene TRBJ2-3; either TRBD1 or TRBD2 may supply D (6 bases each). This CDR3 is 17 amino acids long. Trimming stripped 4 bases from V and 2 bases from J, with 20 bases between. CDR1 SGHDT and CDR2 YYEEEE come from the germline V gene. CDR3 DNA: TGTGCCAGCAGCCCAAGGGGCCCGGGGGCAACCACAGATACGCAGTATTTT. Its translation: CASSPRGPGATTDTQYF. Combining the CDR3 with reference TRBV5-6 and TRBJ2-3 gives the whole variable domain DAGVTQSPTHLIKTRGQQVTLRCSPKSGHDTVSWYQQALGQGPQFIFQYYEEEERQRGNFPDRFSGHQFPNYSSELNVNALLLGDSALYLCASSPRGPGATTDTQYFGPGTRLTVL.

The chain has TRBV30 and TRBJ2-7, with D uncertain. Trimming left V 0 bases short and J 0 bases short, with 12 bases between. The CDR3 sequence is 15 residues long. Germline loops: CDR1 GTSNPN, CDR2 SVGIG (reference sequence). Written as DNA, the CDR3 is TGTGCCTGGAGTGTGGGTACGGATGACTCCTACGAGCAGTACTTC. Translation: CAWSVGTDDSYEQYF.

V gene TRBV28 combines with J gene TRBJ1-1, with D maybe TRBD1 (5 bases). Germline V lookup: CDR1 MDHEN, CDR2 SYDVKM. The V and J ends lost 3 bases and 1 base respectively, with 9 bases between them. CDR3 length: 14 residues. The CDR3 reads CASSLDGGNTEAFF. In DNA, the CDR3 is TGTGCCAGCAGTTTGGACGGGGGGAACACTGAAGCTTTCTTT.

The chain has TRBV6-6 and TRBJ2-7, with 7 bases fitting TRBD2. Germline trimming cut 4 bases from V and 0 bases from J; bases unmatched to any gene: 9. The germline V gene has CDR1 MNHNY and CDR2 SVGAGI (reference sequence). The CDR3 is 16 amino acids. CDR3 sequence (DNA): TGTGCCAGCAGTTTCCCGGGAGGCGGGGGCTCCTACGAGCAGTACTTC. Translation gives CASSFPGGGGSYEQYF.

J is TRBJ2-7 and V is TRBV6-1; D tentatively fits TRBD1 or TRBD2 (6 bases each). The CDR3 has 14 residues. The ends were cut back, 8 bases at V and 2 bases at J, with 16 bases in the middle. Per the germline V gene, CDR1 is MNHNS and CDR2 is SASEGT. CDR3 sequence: CASGAKGGTYEQYF. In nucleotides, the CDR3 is TGTGCCAGCGGGGCTAAAGGGGGGACCTACGAGCAGTACTTC.

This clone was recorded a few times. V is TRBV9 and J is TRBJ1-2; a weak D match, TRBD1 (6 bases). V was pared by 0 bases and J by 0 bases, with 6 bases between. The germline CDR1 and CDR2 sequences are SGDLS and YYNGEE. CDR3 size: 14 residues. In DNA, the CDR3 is TGTGCCAGCAGCGTAGGGACAGCTAACTATGGCTACACCTTC. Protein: CASSVGTANYGYTF.

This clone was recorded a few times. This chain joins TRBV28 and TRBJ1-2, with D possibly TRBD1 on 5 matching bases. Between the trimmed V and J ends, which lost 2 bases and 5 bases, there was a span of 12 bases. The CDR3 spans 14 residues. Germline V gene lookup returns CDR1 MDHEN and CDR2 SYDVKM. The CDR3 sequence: CASSLLGTDYGYTF. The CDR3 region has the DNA TGTGCCAGCAGTTTACTCGGGACTGATTATGGCTACACCTTC.

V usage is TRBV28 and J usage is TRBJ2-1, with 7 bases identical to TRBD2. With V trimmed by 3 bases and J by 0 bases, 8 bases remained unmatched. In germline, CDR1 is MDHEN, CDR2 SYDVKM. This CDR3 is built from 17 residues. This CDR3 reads CASSLGGRVSSYNEQFF. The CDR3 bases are TGTGCCAGCAGTTTGGGGGGGAGGGTAAGCTCCTACAATGAGCAGTTCTTC.

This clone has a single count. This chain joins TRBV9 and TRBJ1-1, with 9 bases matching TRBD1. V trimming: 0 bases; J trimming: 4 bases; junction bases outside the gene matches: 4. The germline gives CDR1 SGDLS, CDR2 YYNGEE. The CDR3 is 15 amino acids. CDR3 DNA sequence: TGTGCCAGCAGCGTAGGAGGACAGGGGAGCACTGAAGCTTTCTTT. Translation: CASSVGGQGSTEAFF.